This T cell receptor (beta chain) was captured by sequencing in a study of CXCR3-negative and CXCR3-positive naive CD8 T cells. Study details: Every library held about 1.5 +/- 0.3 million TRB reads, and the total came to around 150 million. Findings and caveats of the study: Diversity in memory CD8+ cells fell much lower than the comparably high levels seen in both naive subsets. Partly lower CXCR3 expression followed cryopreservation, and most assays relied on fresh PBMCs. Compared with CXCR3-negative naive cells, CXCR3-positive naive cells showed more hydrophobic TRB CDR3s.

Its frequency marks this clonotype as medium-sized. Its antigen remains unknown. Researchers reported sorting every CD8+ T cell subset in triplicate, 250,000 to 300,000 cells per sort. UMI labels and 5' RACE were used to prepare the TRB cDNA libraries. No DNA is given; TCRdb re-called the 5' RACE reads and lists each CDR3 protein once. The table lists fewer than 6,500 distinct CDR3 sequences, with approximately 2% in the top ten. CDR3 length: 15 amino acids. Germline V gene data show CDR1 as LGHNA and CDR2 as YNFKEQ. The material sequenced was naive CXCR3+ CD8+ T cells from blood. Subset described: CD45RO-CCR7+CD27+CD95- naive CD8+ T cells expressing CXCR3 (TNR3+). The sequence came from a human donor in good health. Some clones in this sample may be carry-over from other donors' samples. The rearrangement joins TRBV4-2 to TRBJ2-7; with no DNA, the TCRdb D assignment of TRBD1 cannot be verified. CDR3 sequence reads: CASSQGEAAGYEQYF.